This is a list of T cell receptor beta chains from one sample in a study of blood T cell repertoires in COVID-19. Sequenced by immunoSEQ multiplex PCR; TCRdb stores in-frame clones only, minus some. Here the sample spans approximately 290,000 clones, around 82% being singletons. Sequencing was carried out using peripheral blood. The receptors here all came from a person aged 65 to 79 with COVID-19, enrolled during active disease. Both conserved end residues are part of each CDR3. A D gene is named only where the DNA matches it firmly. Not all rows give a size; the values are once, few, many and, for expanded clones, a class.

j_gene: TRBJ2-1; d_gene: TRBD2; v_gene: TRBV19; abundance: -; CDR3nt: TGTGCCAGTAGTATAATCTCTGTACTAGCGGGAGGGGGATACAATGAGCAGTTCTTC; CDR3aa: CASSIISVLAGGGYNEQFF
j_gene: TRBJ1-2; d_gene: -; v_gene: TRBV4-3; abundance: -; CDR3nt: TGCGCCAGCAGCCAAGAGAGGTGGGCAGGGATCGGCTACACCTTC; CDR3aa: CASSQERWAGIGYTF
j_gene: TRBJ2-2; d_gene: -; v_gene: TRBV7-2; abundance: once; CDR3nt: TGTGCCAGCAGCCTGGCTAGCTTCACCGGGGAGCTGTTTTTT; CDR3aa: CASSLASFTGELFF
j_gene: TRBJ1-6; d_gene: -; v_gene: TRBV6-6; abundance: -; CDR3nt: TGTGCCAGCAGGCGTGGGGGGTTTGATTCACCCCTCCACTTT; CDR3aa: CASRRGGFDSPLHF
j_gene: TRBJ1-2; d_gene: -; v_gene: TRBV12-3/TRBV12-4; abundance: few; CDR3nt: TGTGCCAGCAGCCACCGGAGGTCCTACAAGGACACCTTC; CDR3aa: CASSHRRSYKDTF
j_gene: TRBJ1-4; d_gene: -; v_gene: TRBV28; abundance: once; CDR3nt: TGTGCCAGCAGTTCCGCACAGGGCTGGGGTAATGAAAAACTGTTTTTT; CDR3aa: CASSSAQGWGNEKLFF
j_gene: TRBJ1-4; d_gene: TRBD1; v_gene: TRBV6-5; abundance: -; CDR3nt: TGTGCCAGCAGTTACTTCCAGACAGGGGTCCTAAAACTGTTTTTT; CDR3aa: CASSYFQTGVLKLFF
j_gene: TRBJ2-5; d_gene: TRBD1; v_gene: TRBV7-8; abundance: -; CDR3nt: TGTGCCAGCAGCCCAGCGAGTCCGGGACAGGGACCGCAAGAGACCCAGTACTTC; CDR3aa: CASSPASPGQGPQETQYF
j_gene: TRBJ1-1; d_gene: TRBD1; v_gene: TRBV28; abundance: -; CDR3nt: TGTGCCAGCAACCACAGGGGAGAGAACACTGAAGCTTTCTTT; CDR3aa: CASNHRGENTEAFF
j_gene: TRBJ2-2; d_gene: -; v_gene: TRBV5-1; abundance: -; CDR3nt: TGCGCCAGCAGCTTGGATACAGGGTTTGATCCCGGGGAGCTGTTTTTT; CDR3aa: CASSLDTGFDPGELFF
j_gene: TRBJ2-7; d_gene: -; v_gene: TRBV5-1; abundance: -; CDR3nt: TGCGCCAGCAGGACAGGACGACACTACGAGCAGTACTTC; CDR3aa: CASRTGRHYEQYF
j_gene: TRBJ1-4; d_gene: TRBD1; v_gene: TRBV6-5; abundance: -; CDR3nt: TGTGCCAGCAGCCGGGGGACAGGGGGCATCGAAAAACTGTTTTTT; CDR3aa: CASSRGTGGIEKLFF
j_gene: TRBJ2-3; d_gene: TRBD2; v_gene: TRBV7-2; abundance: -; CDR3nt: TGTGCCAGCAGCTTGCTAGCGGGGGGACCTCTTAGCACAGATACGCAGTATTTT; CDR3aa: CASSLLAGGPLSTDTQYF
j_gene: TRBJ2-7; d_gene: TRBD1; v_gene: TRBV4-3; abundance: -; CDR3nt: TGCGCCAGCAGCCTTGGACAGGGCTACGAGCAGTACTTC; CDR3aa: CASSLGQGYEQYF
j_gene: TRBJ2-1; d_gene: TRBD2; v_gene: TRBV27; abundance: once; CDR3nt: TGTGCCACGGGGACTAGCAGATACAATGAGCAGTTCTTC; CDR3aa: CATGTSRYNEQFF
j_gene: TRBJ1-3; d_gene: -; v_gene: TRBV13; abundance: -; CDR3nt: TGTGCCAGCAGCTTAGGCCCGAGCTCTGGAAACACCATATATTTT; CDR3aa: CASSLGPSSGNTIYF
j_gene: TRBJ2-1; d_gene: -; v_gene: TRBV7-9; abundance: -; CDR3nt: TGTGCCAGCAGCTTAGCTCAGGGGAACAATGAGCAGTTCTTC; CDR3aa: CASSLAQGNNEQFF
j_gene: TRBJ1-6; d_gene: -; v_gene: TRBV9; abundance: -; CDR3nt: TGTGCCAGCAGCTCCACAGGAGTATTGGATCCCCTCCACTTT; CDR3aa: CASSSTGVLDPLHF
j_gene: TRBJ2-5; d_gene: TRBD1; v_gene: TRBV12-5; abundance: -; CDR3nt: TGTGCTAGTGGTTTGACCGAAGGACAGGGGTATCGGGAGACCCAGTACTTC; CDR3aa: CASGLTEGQGYRETQYF
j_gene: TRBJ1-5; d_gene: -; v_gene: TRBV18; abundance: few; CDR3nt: TGTGCCAGCTCACCAGGGGAGACTCGTCAGCCCCAGCATTTT; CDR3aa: CASSPGETRQPQHF
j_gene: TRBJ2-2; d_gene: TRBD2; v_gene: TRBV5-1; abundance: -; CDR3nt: TGCGCCAGCAGCTTGGATGCGGGAGGGGCGACCGGGGAGCTGTTTTTT; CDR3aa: CASSLDAGGATGELFF
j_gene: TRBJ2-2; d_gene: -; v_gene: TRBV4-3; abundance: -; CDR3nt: TGCGCCAGCAGCTCCCGCAGGGCGGACACCGGGGAGCTGTTTTTT; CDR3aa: CASSSRRADTGELFF
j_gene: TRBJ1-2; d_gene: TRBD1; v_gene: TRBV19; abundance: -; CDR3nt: TGTGCCAGTAGTAGCCCAGACAGGGCTCCACGCTACACCTTC; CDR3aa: CASSSPDRAPRYTF
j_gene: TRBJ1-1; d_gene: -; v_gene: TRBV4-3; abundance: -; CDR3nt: TGCGCCAGCAGCCAAGGAGCGGGACACGTGAACACTGAAGCTTTCTTT; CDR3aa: CASSQGAGHVNTEAFF
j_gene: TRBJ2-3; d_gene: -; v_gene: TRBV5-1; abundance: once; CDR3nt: TGCGCCAGCAGCTTGGAAGGGGCACCACCAGATACGCAGTATTTT; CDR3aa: CASSLEGAPPDTQYF
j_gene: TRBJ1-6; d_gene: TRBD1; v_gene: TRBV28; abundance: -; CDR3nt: TGTGCCAGCAGACCTACAGGGGGCGGATCACCCCTCCACTTT; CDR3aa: CASRPTGGGSPLHF
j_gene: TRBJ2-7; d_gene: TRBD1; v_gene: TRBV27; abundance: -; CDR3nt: TGTGCCATAAAAGCCGGGACAGAGGCCTACGAGCAGTACTTC; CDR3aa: CAIKAGTEAYEQYF
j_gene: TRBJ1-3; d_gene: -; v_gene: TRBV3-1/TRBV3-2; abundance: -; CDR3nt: TGTGCCAGCAGCCTCACAGGTTCTGGAAACACCATATATTTT; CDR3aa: CASSLTGSGNTIYF
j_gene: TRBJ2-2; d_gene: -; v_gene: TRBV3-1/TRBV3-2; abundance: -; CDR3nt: TGTGCCAGCAGCCAAGGCCGGGGGACCGGGGAGCTGTTTTTT; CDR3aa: CASSQGRGTGELFF
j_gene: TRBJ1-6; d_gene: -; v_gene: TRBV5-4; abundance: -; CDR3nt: TGTGCCAGCAGCTCCCGGGACTTCGCCTATAATTCACCCCTCCACTTT; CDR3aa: CASSSRDFAYNSPLHF
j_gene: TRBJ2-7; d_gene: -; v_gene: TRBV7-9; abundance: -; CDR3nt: TGTGCCAGCAGCTTGGAGAGGCGCGAGCAGTACTTC; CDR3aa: CASSLERREQYF
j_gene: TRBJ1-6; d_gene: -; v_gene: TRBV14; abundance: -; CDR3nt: TGTGCCAGCAGCCAAGAGGGCAGTTCACCCCTCCACTTT; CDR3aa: CASSQEGSSPLHF
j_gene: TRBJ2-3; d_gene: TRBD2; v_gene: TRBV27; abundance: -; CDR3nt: TGTGCCAGCAGTCCCCATGTCGGGTCCGCGACTAGCGGGTTCTCAGATACGCAGTATTTT; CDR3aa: CASSPHVGSATSGFSDTQYF